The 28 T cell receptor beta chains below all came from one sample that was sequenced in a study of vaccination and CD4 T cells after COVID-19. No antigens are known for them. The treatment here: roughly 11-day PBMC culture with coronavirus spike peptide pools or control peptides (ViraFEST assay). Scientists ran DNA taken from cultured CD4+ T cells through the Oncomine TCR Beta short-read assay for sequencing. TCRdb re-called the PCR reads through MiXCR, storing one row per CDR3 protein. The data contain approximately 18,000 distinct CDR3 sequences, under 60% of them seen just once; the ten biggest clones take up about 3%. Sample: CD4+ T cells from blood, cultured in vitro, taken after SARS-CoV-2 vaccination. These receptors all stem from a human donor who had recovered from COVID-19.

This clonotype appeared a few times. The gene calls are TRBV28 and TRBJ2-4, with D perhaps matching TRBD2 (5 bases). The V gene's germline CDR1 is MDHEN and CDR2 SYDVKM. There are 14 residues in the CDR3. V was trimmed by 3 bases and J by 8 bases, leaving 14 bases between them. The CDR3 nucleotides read TGTGCCAGCAGTTTCGGGCAGGCGAGGGACATTCAGTACTTC. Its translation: CASSFGQARDIQYF.

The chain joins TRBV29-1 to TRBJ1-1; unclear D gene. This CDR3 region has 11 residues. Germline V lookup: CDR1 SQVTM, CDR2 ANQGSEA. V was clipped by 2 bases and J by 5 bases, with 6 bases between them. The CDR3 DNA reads TGCAGCGTTGAAAGAGAAACTGAAGCTTTCTTT. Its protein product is CSVERETEAFF.

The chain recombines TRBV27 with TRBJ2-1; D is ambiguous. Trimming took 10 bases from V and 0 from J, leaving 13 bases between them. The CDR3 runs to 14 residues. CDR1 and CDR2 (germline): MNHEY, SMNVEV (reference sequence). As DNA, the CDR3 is TGTGCCACGCAAGGGCTGGGCTCCTACAATGAGCAGTTCTTC. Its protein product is CATQGLGSYNEQFF.

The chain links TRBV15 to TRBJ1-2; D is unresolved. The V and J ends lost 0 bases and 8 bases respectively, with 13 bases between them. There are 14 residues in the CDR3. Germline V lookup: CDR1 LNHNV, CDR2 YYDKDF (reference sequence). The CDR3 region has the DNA TGTGCCACCAGCAGAGATAGGACTGGTCAAGGCTACACCTTC. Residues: CATSRDRTGQGYTF.

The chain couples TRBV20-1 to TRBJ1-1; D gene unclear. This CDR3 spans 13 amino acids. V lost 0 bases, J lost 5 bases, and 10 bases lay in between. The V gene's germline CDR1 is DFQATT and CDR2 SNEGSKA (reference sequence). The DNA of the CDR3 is TGCAGTGCTAGAGATCCCTGGACGACTGAAGCTTTCTTT. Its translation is CSARDPWTTEAFF.

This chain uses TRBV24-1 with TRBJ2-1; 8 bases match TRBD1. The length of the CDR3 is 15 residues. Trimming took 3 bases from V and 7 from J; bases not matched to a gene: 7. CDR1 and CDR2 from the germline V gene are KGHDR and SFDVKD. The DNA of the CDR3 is TGTGCCACCAGTGATAGGCAGGGGGCTAGTAATGAGCAGTTCTTC. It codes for CATSDRQGASNEQFF.

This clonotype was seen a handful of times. CDR3 protein: CASSRLLAGSNYEQYF. The CDR3 DNA reads TGTGCCAGCAGCCGCCTACTAGCGGGGAGTAACTACGAGCAGTACTTC. This rearrangement joins TRBV6-1 to TRBJ2-7; 10 bases match TRBD2. In germline, CDR1 is MNHNS, CDR2 SASEGT. J gave up 3 bases and V 6 bases, and 11 bases lay outside the gene matches. This CDR3 comprises 16 residues.

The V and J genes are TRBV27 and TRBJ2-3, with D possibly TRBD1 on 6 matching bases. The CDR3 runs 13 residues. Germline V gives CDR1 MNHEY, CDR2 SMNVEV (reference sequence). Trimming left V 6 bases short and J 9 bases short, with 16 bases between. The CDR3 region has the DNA TGTGCCAGCAGACCGGACAGATCAGGGACGCAGTATTTT. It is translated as CASRPDRSGTQYF.

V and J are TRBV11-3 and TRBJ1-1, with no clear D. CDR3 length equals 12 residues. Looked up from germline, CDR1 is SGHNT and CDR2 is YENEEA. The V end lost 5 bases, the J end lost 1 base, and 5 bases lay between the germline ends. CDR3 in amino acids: CASSPRNTEAFF. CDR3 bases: TGTGCCAGCAGCCCGAGGAACACTGAAGCTTTCTTT.

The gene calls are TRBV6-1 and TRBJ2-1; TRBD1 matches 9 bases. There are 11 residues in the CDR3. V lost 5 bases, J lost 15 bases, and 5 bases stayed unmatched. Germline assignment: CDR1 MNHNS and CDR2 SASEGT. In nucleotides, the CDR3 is TGTGCCAGCAGTCAACAGGGGGCGAGGTTCTTC. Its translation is CASSQQGARFF.

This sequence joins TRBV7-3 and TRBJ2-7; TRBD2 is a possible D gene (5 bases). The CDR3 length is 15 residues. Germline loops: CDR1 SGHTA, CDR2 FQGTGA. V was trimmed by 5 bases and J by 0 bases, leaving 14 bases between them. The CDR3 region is CASSPHGGSSYEQYF. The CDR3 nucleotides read TGTGCCAGCAGCCCACATGGTGGGAGCTCCTACGAGCAGTACTTC.

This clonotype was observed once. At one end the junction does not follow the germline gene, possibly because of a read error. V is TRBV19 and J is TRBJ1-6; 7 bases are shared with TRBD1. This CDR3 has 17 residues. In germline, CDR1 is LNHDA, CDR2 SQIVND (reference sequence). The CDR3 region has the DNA TGTGCCAGTAGCGCCCGCACAGGGGCTTCCTATAATTCACTCCTCCACTTT. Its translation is CASSARTGASYNSLLHF.

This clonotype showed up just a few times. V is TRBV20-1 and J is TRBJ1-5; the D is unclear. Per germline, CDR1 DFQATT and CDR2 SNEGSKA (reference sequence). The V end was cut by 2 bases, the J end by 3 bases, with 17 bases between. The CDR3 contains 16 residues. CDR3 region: CSARNVRQKYNQPQHF. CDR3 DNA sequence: TGCAGTGCTAGAAACGTTCGGCAGAAATACAATCAGCCCCAGCATTTT.

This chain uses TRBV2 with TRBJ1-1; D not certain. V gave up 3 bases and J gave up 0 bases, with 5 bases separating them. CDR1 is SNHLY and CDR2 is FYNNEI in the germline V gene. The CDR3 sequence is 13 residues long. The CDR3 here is CASSDELNTEAFF. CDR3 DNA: TGTGCCAGCAGTGATGAGCTGAACACTGAAGCTTTCTTT. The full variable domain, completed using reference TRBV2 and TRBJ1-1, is EPEVTQTPSHQVTQMGQEVILRCVPISNHLYFYWYRQILGQKVEFLVSFYNNEISEKSEIFDDQFSVERPDGSNFTLKIRSTKLEDSAMYFCASSDELNTEAFFGQGTRLTVV.

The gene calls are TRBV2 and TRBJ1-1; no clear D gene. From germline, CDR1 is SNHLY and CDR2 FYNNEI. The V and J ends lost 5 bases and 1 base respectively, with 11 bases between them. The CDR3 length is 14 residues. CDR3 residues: CASSLKGTNTEAFF. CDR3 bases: TGTGCCAGCAGTCTAAAGGGTACGAACACTGAAGCTTTCTTT.

This CDR3 reads CATTRGGTYGYTF. DNA for the CDR3: TGTGCCACCACCAGGGGGGGGACCTATGGCTACACCTTC. This chain connects TRBV15 to TRBJ1-2; TRBD1 aligns across 7 bases. Looked up from germline, CDR1 is LNHNV and CDR2 is YYDKDF (reference sequence). V dropped 7 bases and J dropped 4; count of bases not matched to a gene: 6. CDR3 size: 13 residues.

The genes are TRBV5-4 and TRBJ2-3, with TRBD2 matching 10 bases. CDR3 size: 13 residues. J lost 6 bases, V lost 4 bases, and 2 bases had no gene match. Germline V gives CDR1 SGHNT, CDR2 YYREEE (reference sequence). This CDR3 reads CASSGGLADTQYF. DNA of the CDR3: TGTGCCAGCAGCGGGGGACTAGCGGATACGCAGTATTTT.

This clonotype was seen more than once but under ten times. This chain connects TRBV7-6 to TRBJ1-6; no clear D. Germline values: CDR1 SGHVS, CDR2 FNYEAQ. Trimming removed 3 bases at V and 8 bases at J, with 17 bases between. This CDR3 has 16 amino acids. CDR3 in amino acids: CASSFREDDPDSPLHF. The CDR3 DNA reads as TGTGCCAGCAGCTTCCGTGAAGATGATCCGGATTCACCCCTCCACTTT.

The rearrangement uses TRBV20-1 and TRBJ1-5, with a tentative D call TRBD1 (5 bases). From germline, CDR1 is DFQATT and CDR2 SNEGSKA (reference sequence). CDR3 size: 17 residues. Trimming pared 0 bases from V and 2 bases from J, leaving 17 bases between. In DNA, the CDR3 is TGCAGTGCTAGAGATGGGGGATGGGGATATGGCAATCAGCCCCAGCATTTT. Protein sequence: CSARDGGWGYGNQPQHF.

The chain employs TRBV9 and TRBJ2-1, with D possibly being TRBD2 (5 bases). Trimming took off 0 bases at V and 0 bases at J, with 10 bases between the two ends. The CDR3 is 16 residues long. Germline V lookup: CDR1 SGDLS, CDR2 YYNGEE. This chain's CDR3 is CASSVGAGSSYNEQFF. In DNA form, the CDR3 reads TGTGCCAGCAGCGTAGGGGCGGGCAGCTCCTACAATGAGCAGTTCTTC.

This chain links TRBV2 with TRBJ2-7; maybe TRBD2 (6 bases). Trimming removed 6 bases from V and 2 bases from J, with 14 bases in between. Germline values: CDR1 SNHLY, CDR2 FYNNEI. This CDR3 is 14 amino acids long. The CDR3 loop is CASREGFDAYEQYF. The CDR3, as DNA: TGTGCCAGCAGGGAGGGTTTTGACGCCTACGAGCAGTACTTC. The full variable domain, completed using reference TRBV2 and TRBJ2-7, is EPEVTQTPSHQVTQMGQEVILRCVPISNHLYFYWYRQILGQKVEFLVSFYNNEISEKSEIFDDQFSVERPDGSNFTLKIRSTKLEDSAMYFCASREGFDAYEQYFGPGTRLTVT.

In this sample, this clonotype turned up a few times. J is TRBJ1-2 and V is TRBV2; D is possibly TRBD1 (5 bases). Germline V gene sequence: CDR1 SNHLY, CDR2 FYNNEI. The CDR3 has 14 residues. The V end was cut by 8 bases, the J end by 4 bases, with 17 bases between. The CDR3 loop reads CASWTPRGVYGYTF. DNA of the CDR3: TGTGCCAGCTGGACCCCCCGGGGGGTCTATGGCTACACCTTC.

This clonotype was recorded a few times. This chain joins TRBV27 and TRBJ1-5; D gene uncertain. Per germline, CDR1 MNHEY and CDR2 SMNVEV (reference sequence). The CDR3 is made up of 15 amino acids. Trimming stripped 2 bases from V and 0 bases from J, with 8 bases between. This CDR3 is CASSLGSGSNQPQHF. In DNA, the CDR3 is TGTGCCAGCAGTTTAGGTTCGGGTAGCAATCAGCCCCAGCATTTT.

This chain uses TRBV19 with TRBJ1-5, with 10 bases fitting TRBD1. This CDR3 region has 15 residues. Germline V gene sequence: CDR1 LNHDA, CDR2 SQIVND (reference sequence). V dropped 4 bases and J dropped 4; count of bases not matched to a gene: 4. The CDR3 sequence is CASSTRDRGNQPQHF. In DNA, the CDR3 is TGTGCCAGTAGTACCCGGGACAGGGGTAATCAGCCCCAGCATTTT.

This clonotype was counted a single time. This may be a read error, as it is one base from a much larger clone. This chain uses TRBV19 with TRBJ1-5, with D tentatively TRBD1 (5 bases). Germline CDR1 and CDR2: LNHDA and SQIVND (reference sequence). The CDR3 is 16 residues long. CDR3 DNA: TGTGCCAGTAATATAAGTGTGGGGCAGGGCAATCAGCCCCAGCATTTT. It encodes CASNISVGQGNQPQHF. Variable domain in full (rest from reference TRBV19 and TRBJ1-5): DGGITQSPKYLFRKEGQNVTLSCEQNLNHDAMYWYRQDPGQGLRLIYYSQIVNDFQKGDIAEGYSVSREKKESFPLTVTSAQKNPTAFYLCASNISVGQGNQPQHFGDGTRLSIL.

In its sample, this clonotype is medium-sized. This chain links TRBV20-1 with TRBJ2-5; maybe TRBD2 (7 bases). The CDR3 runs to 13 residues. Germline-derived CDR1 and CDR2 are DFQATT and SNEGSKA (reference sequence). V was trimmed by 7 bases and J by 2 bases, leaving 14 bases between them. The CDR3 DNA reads TGCAGTGGCTGGGGGGGGGCTCAAGAGACCCAGTACTTC. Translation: CSGWGGAQETQYF.

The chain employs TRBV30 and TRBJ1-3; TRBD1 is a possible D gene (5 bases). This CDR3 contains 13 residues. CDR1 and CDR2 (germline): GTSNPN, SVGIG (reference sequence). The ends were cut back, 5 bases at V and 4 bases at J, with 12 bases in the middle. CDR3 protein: CAWDVNRGNTIYF. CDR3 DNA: TGTGCCTGGGATGTGAACAGGGGAAACACCATATATTTT.

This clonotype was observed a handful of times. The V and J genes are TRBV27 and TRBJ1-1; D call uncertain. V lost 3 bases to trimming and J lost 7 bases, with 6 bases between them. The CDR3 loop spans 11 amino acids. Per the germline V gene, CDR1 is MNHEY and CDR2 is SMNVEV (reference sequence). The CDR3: CASSFYGEAFF. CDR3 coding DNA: TGTGCCAGCAGTTTTTATGGTGAAGCTTTCTTT.